The 9 T cell receptor beta chains presented below share a single source sample, sequenced in a study of control samples from healthy donors and cancer patients. TCRdb's copy holds only in-frame clones and misses some; the assay was immunoSEQ multiplex PCR. Of about 85,000 clones listed, around 90% are singletons. Material for sequencing was blood. The receptors derive from a woman aged 55-75 years in good health.

This clone was found a few times. The gene calls are TRBV9 and TRBJ1-5, with D maybe TRBD1 (5 bases). Deletions cut 0 bases from V and 11 bases from J, with 18 bases between. The CDR3 is 15 amino acids. Germline CDR1 and CDR2: SGDLS and YYNGEE. The DNA of the CDR3 is TGTGCCAGCAGCGTAGGTGGGGACCCTGGTGGGGCCCAGCATTTT. It encodes CASSVGGDPGGAQHF.

The chain recombines TRBV5-6 with TRBJ2-1; 8 bases fit TRBD1. Germline V gene sequence: CDR1 SGHDT, CDR2 YYEEEE. J gave up 2 bases and V 4 bases, and 11 bases lay outside the gene matches. The CDR3 spans 17 residues. CDR3 region: CASSPGTGLSAYNEQFF. The DNA for the CDR3 is TGTGCCAGCAGCCCTGGGACAGGCCTTAGCGCCTACAATGAGCAGTTCTTC.

This chain connects TRBV28 to TRBJ1-5, with D maybe TRBD1 (5 bases). The germline V gene has CDR1 MDHEN and CDR2 SYDVKM. V was trimmed by 3 bases and J by 4 bases, leaving 7 bases between them. The CDR3 is 13 amino acids. CDR3 residues: CASSFGGNQPQHF. The CDR3 coding sequence is TGTGCCAGCAGTTTTGGGGGAAATCAGCCCCAGCATTTT.

As to this clone: The junction departs from the called germline gene at one end, perhaps through a read error. The rearrangement uses TRBV7-7 and TRBJ2-5; either TRBD1 or TRBD2 may supply D (6 bases each). Germline V gene data show CDR1 as SSHAT and CDR2 as FNYEAQ (reference sequence). This CDR3 region has 17 residues. CDR3 nucleotide sequence: TGTGCTAGCAGCCCGGGGTCGGGGGCCCCTATCAAAGAGACCCAGTACTTC. As protein: CASSPGSGAPIKETQYF.

This chain joins TRBV24-1 and TRBJ2-1, with 8 positions matching TRBD2. Germline V gene data show CDR1 as KGHDR and CDR2 as SFDVKD. This CDR3 region has 16 residues. Germline trimming cut 5 bases from V and 3 bases from J; bases unmatched to any gene: 8. CDR3 in amino acids: CATSAHTSGYYNEQFF. The CDR3 nucleotides are TGTGCCACCAGTGCCCACACTAGCGGTTACTACAATGAGCAGTTCTTC.

This clone has more than one count but fewer than ten. The chain has TRBV6-6 and TRBJ1-5; D is undetermined. Germline lookup yields CDR1 MNHNY and CDR2 SVGAGI (reference sequence). V lost 8 bases and J 0 bases, leaving 11 bases between the germline ends. This CDR3 region has 14 residues. CDR3 sequence reads: CASGSQFSNQPQHF. CDR3 sequence (DNA): TGTGCCAGCGGCAGCCAGTTTAGCAATCAGCCCCAGCATTTT.

The V call is TRBV6-5, the J call TRBJ1-4; TRBD1 might be the D (5 bases). CDR1 MNHEY and CDR2 SVGAGI come from the germline V gene. V was cut by 5 bases and J by 0 bases, with 10 bases left in between. The CDR3 loop spans 15 amino acids. The DNA of the CDR3 is TGTGCCAGCAGTAGCCAGGGAGCAACTAATGAAAAACTGTTTTTT. This gives the protein CASSSQGATNEKLFF.

The chain couples TRBV12-3 or TRBV12-4 to TRBJ2-5; D call uncertain. The V end was cut by 6 bases, the J end by 2 bases, with 10 bases between. The CDR3 is made up of 13 amino acids. CDR3 sequence reads: CASSPREQETQYF. The CDR3 DNA sequence: TGTGCCAGCAGCCCTAGAGAACAAGAGACCCAGTACTTC.

This rearrangement joins TRBV7-8 to TRBJ2-1, with 15 bases that match TRBD2. The CDR3 is made up of 18 amino acids. Looked up from germline, CDR1 is SGHVS and CDR2 is FQNEAQ. Trimming took 6 bases from V and 16 from J; bases not matched to a gene: 22. The CDR3 protein is CASRSSRDHVGLAGGPFF. CDR3 in DNA: TGTGCCAGCAGATCGTCTAGGGATCATGTTGGACTAGCGGGAGGGCCCTTCTTC.